The entry that follows covers one T cell receptor (beta chain) sequence. Its antigen target is currently unknown. Nothing much larger sits one base from this clone, and base qualities are not available. The data stem from a study of control samples from healthy donors and cancer patients (dated by TCRdb to about 2020). Trimming at the junction amounts to 2 bases on V and 8 bases on J, and the germline ends lie 12 bases apart. Measured from the cysteine to the phenylalanine, the CDR3 is 13 residues long. The DNA shown is the 39-base CDR3, in frame from base 1. The germline V gene specifies SNHLY as CDR1 and FYNNEI as CDR2. Receptor libraries were prepared by the immunoSEQ multiplex PCR assay. TCRdb re-hosts the immuneACCESS table, in-frame sequences only. Its copies lack some clones; in the studies checked, an unresolved V gene accounts for under half of them, and the cause for the rest is not known. This sample holds about 180,000 clones; approximately 92% were observed only once. Roughly 1.3% of the sample lies in the top ten.

This sequence uses TRBV2 and TRBJ1-1; the D segment could be TRBD1, given 6 matching bases. Material: blood. This TCR derives from a man aged 30 to 45 in good health. The nucleotide sequence is given as TGTGCCAGCAGTGAATTAACAGGGAGGGAAGCTTTCTTT. Translation gives CASSELTGREAFF.